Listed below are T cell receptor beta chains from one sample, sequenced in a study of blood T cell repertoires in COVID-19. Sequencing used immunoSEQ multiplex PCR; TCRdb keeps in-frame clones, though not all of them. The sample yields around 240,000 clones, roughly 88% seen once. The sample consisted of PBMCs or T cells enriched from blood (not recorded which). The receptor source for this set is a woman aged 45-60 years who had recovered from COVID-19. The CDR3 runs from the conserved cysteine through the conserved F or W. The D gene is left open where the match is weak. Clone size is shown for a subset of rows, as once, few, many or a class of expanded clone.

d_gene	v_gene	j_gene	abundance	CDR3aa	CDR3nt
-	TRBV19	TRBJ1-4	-	CASSPRPAARATNEKLFF	TGTGCCAGTAGCCCGCGGCCGGCAGCGAGAGCAACTAATGAAAAACTGTTTTTT
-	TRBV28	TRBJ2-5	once	CASSLLAQGLATQYF	TGTGCCAGCAGTTTATTAGCCCAGGGGTTGGCGACCCAGTACTTC
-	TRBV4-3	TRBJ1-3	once	CASSQKTGGDTIYF	TGCGCCAGCAGCCAAAAAACCGGGGGGGACACCATATATTTT
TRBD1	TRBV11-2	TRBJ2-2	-	CASTQGVPGELFF	TGTGCCAGCACCCAGGGGGTCCCCGGGGAGCTGTTTTTT
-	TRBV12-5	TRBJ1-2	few	CASGLVSARAGYTF	TGTGCTAGTGGTCTAGTAAGCGCCAGGGCTGGCTACACCTTC
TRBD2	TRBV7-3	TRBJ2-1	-	CASSLYGGAGNEQFF	TGTGCCAGCAGCTTATACGGGGGGGCCGGTAATGAGCAGTTCTTC
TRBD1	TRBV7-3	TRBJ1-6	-	CASSLRDRGRTPLHF	TGTGCCAGCAGCTTAAGGGACAGGGGGAGGACACCCCTCCACTTT
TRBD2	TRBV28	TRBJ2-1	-	CASSSNPGTSGSLWNEQFF	TGTGCCAGCAGTAGTAATCCTGGGACTAGCGGAAGCCTTTGGAATGAGCAGTTCTTC
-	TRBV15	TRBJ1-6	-	CATSRGPGSWSDNSPLHF	TGTGCCACCAGCAGAGGCCCCGGGTCCTGGTCAGATAATTCACCCCTCCACTTT
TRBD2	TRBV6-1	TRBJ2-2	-	CAAGQRGNTGELFF	TGTGCCGCAGGCCAGCGGGGTAACACCGGGGAGCTGTTTTTT
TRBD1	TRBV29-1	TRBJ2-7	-	CSVGDRFIYEQYF	TGCAGCGTGGGGGACAGGTTTATCTACGAGCAGTACTTC
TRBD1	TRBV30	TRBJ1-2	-	CASKGQGYGYTF	TGTGCCTCAAAGGGACAGGGGTATGGCTACACCTTC